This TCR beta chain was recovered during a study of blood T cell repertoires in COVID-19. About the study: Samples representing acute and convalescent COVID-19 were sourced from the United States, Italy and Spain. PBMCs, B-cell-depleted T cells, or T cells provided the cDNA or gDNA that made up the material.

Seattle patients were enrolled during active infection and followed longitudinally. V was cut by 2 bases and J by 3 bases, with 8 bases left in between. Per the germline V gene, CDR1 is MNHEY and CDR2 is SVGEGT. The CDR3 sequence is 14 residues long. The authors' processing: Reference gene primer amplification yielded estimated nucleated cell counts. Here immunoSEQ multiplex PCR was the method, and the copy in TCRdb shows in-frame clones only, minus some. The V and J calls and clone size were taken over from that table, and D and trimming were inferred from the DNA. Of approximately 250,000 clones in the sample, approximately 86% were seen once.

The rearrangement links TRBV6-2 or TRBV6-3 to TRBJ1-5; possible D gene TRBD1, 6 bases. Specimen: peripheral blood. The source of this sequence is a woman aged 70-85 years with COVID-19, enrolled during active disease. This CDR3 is CASSYGQFNQPQHF. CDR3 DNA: TGTGCCAGCAGTTACGGACAGTTCAATCAGCCCCAGCATTTT.